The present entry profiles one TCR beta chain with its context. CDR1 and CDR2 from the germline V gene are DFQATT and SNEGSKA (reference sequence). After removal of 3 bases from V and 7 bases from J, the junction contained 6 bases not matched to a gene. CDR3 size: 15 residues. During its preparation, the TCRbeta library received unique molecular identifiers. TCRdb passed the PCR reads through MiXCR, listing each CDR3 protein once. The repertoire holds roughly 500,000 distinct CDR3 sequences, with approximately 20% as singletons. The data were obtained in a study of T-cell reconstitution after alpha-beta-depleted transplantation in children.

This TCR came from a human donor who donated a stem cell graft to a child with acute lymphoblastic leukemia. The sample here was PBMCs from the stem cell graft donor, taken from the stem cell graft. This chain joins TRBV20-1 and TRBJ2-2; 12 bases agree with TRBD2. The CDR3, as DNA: TGCAGTGCTAGGGCTAGCGGGAGGGCGGTCGGGGAGCTGTTTTTT. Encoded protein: CSARASGRAVGELFF.